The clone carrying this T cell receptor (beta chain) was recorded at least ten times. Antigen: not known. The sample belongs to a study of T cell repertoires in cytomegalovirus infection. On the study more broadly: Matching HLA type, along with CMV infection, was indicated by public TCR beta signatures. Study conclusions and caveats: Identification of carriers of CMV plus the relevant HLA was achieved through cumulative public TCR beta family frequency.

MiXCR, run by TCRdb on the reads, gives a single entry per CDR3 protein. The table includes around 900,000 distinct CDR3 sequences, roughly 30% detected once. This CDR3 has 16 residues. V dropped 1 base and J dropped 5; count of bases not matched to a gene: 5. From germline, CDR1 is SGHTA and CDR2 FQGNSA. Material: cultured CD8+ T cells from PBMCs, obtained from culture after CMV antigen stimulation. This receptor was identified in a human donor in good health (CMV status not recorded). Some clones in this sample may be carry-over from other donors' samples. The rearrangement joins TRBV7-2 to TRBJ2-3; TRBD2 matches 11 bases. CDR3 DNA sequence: TGTGCCAGCAGCTTAGATAGCGGGGGGGCCGGAGATACGCAGTATTTT. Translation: CASSLDSGGAGDTQYF. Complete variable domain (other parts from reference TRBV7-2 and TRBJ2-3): GAGVSQSPSNKVTEKGKDVELRCDPISGHTALYWYRQSLGQGLEFLIYFQGNSAPDKSGLPSDRFSAERTGGSVSTLTIQRTQQEDSAVYLCASSLDSGGAGDTQYFGPGTRLTVL.